These 11 T cell receptor beta chains were all obtained from the same sample, sequenced in a study of CD8+ T cells in alopecia areata. Treatment in this sample: oral pan-JAK inhibitor, 5-10 mg twice daily. Reverse transcription of extracted RNA yielded cDNA, which provided the sequencing template. Here immunoSEQ multiplex PCR was the method, and the copy in TCRdb shows in-frame clones only, minus some. Of 150,000 to 200,000 clones in the sample, less than 70% are singletons; the top ten hold under 1.5%. The source material was CD4+ T cells sorted from blood, sampled around week 50, from a patient treated with tofacitinib. These receptors were obtained from a human donor with alopecia areata.

This clone showed up just a few times. J is TRBJ2-4 and V is TRBV19; D ambiguous. Deletions cut 4 bases from V and 2 bases from J, with 3 bases between. Germline-derived CDR1 and CDR2 are LNHDA and SQIVND (reference sequence). The CDR3 loop spans 12 amino acids. The CDR3, as DNA: TGTGCCAGTAGTAAGACCAAAAACATTCAGTACTTC. Translation gives CASSKTKNIQYF.

This rearrangement joins TRBV2 to TRBJ1-4, with 7 bases lining up with TRBD1. Germline lookup yields CDR1 SNHLY and CDR2 FYNNEI. The ends lost 6 bases at V and 1 base at J; junction bases unmatched: 2. CDR3 length: 14 amino acids. The CDR3 loop reads CASSGTETNEKLFF. In nucleotides, the CDR3 is TGTGCCAGCAGCGGGACAGAAACTAATGAAAAACTGTTTTTT. Full variable domain (missing parts from reference TRBV2 and TRBJ1-4): EPEVTQTPSHQVTQMGQEVILRCVPISNHLYFYWYRQILGQKVEFLVSFYNNEISEKSEIFDDQFSVERPDGSNFTLKIRSTKLEDSAMYFCASSGTETNEKLFFGSGTQLSVL.

This sequence joins TRBV5-1 and TRBJ1-2; D gene unclear. Trimming left V 0 bases short and J 6 bases short, with 15 bases between. The CDR3 has 15 amino acids. From germline, CDR1 is SGHRS and CDR2 YFSETQ. CDR3 protein: CASSLDTMKVDGYTF. The CDR3 DNA follows: TGCGCCAGCAGCTTGGACACCATGAAGGTGGATGGCTACACCTTC.

The sample holds a few counts of this clone. V usage is TRBV29-1 and J usage is TRBJ1-2, with 9 bases lining up with TRBD1. With 6 bases clipped from V and 6 bases from J, the junction kept 5 bases outside the gene matches. Germline assignment: CDR1 SQVTM and CDR2 ANQGSEA. The CDR3 runs to 12 residues. In DNA, the CDR3 is TGCAGCGTCCCTCGGGACAGGGATGGCTACACCTTC. This sequence encodes CSVPRDRDGYTF.

The chain uses TRBV18 and TRBJ2-6; perhaps TRBD1 as D (5 bases). Between the trimmed V and J ends, which lost 3 bases and 5 bases, there was a span of 5 bases. Germline CDR1 reads KGHSH; CDR2 reads LQKENI. The CDR3 extends over 13 amino acids. CDR3 bases: TGTGCCAGCTCACCGGGGCGGGCCAACGTCCTGACTTTC. This translates into CASSPGRANVLTF.

This clone showed up just a few times. The CDR3 nucleotides are TGTGCCACCAGCAGTCAACTAGCGAGTAATGAGCAGTTCTTC. Protein: CATSSQLASNEQFF. V gene TRBV15 combines with J gene TRBJ2-1, with 7 bases matching TRBD2. Germline V gives CDR1 LNHNV, CDR2 YYDKDF (reference sequence). The CDR3 is 14 residues long. V was pared by 3 bases and J by 7 bases, with 6 bases of the junction left unmatched. Full variable domain (rest looked up from reference TRBV15 and TRBJ2-1): DAMVIQNPRYQVTQFGKPVTLSCSQTLNHNVMYWYQQKSSQAPKLLFHYYDKDFNNEADTPDNFQSRRPNTSFCFLDIRSPGLGDTAMYLCATSSQLASNEQFFGPGTRLTVL.

This rearrangement joins TRBV29-1 to TRBJ2-2, with 7 positions matching TRBD2. CDR3 size: 19 residues. Germline V CDR1 and CDR2: SQVTM, ANQGSEA. The V segment lost 1 base and the J segment 0 bases; nucleotides outside the gene matches: 14. CDR3 amino acids: CSVEVFERGRPANTGELFF. CDR3 bases: TGCAGCGTTGAAGTGTTTGAGCGGGGACGGCCCGCGAACACCGGGGAGCTGTTTTTT.

This chain joins TRBV9 and TRBJ1-4, with D maybe TRBD1 (6 bases). Trimming took off 1 base at V and 6 bases at J, with 13 bases between the two ends. The CDR3 totals 15 residues. Germline V gene sequence: CDR1 SGDLS, CDR2 YYNGEE. DNA of the CDR3: TGTGCCAGCAGCGTAAGGGGGGAAGGGGATGAAAAACTGTTTTTT. As protein: CASSVRGEGDEKLFF. The variable domain in full, with the rest retrieved from reference TRBV9 and TRBJ1-4, is DSGVTQTPKHLITATGQRVTLRCSPRSGDLSVYWYQQSLDQGLQFLIQYYNGEERAKGNILERFSAQQFPDLHSELNLSSLELGDSALYFCASSVRGEGDEKLFFGSGTQLSVL.

The count of this clone is one. V usage is TRBV15 and J usage is TRBJ2-1, with 9 bases matching TRBD2. The CDR3 covers 15 residues. The junction had 4 bases not matched to a gene; V was cut back by 4 bases and J by 3 bases. From germline, CDR1 is LNHNV and CDR2 YYDKDF (reference sequence). CDR3 nucleotides: TGTGCCACCAGCAAACGCGGGGGGGACTACAATGAGCAGTTCTTC. Translation: CATSKRGGDYNEQFF.

The genes are TRBV4-1 and TRBJ1-5, with 12 bases fitting TRBD1. J lost 2 bases, V lost 1 base, and 3 bases had no gene match. The CDR3 covers 17 residues. CDR1 is MGHRA and CDR2 is YSYEKL in the germline V gene. In DNA, the CDR3 is TGCGCCAGCAGCCAAGGGGGACAGGGGGCCGGCAATCAGCCCCAGCATTTT. Protein sequence: CASSQGGQGAGNQPQHF.

The J gene is TRBJ1-1, the V gene TRBV29-1; D gene uncertain. The CDR3 sequence is 11 residues long. Germline CDR1 SQVTM, CDR2 ANQGSEA. The ends were cut back, 8 bases at V and 5 bases at J, with 12 bases in the middle. Here the CDR3 DNA reads TGCAGCACCTGGACCGTGACTGAAGCTTTCTTT. Its translation is CSTWTVTEAFF.